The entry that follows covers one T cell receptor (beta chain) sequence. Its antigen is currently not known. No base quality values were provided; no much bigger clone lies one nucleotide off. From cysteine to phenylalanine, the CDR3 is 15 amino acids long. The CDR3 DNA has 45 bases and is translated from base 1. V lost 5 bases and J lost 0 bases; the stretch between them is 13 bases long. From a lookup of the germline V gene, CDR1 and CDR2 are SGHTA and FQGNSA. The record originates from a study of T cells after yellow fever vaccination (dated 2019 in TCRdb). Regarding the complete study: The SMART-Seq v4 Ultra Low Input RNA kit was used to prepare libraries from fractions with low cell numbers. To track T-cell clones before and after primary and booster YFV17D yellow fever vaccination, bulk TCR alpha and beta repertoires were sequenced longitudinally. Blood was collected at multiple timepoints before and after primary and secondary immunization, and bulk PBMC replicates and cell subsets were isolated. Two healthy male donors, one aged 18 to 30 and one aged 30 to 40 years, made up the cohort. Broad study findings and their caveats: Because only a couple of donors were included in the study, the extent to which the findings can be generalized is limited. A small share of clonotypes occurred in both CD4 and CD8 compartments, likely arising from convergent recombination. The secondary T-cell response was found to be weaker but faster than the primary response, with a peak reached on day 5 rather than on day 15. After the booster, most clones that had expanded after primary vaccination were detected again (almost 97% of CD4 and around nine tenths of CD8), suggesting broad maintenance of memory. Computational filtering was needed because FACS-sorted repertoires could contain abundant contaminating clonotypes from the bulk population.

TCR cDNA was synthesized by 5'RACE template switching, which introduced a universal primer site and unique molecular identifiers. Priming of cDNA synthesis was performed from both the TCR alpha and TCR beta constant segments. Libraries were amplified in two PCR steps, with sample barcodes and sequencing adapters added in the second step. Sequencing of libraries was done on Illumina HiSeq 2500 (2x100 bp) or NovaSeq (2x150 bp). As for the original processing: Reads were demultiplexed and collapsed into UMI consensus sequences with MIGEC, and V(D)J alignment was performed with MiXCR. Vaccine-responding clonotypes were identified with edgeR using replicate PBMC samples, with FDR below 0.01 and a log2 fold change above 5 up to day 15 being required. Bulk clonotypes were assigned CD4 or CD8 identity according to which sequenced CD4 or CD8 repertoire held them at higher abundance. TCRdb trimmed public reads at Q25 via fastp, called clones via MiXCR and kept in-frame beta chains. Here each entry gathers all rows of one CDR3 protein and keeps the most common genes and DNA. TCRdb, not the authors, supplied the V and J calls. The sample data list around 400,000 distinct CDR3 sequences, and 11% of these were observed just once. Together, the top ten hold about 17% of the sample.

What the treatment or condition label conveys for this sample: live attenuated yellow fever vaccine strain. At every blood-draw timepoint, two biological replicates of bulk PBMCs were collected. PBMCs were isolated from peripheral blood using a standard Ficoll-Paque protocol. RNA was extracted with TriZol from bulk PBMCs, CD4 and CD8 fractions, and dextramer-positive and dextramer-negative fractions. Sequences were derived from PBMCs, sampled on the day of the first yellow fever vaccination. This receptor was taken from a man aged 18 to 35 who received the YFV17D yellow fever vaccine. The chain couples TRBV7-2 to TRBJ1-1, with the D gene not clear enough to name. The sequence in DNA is TGTGCCAGCAGCCAGCAGGCTTTGGTGAACACTGAAGCTTTCTTT. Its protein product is CASSQQALVNTEAFF.